This T cell receptor (beta chain) was captured by sequencing in a study of T cell repertoires in cytomegalovirus infection. As for the study in general: Indications came from public TCR beta signatures; they pointed to CMV infection and to a matching HLA type. Study outcomes and limitations: Summed frequency of public TCR beta families distinguished CMV carriers with the relevant HLA.

This clonotype came up a few times. Its specificity is unknown. Looked up from germline, CDR1 is LNHDA and CDR2 is SQIVND (reference sequence). The V and J ends lost 6 bases and 1 base respectively, with 18 bases between them. The CDR3 is made up of 16 amino acids. TCRdb analysed the reads with MiXCR anew, one entry per CDR3 protein. Of about 150,000 distinct CDR3 sequences listed, around 22% are singletons. The chain employs TRBV19 and TRBJ1-1; D possibly corresponds to TRBD1 (6 bases). The sample comprised PBMCs. The TCR comes from a human donor in good health (CMV status not recorded). Some clones in this sample may be carry-over from other donors' samples. The CDR3 nucleotides read TGTGCCAGTAGCCCCCGGGAGGGGGAAAGGAACACTGAAGCTTTCTTT. This codes for CASSPREGERNTEAFF.